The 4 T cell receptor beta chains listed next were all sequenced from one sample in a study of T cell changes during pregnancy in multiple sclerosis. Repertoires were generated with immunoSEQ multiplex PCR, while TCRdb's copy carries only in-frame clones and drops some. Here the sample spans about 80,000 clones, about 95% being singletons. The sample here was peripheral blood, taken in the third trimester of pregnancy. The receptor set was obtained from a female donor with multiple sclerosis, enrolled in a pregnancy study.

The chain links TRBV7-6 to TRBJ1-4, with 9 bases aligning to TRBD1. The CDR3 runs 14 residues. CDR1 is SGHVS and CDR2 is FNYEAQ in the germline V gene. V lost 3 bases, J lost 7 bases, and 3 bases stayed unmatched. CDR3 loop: CASSLKGQGEKLFF. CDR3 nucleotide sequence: TGTGCCAGCAGCTTGAAGGGACAGGGTGAAAAACTGTTTTTT.

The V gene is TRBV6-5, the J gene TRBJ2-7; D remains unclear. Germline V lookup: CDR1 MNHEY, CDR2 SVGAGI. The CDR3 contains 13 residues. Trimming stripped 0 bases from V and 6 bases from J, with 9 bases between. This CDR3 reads CASSYSLAAEQYF. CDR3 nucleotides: TGTGCCAGCAGTTACTCTTTAGCTGCCGAGCAGTACTTC.

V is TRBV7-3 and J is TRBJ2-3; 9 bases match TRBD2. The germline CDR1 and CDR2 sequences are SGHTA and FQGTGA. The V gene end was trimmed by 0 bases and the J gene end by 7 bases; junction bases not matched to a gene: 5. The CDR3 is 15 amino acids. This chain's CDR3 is CASSLTAGGLYTQYF. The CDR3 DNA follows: TGTGCCAGCAGCTTAACGGCGGGGGGGCTTTATACGCAGTATTTT. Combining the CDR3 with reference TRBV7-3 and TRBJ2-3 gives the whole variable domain GAGVSQTPSNKVTEKGKYVELRCDPISGHTALYWYRQSLGQGPEFLIYFQGTGAADDSGLPNDRFFAVRPEGSVSTLKIQRTERGDSAVYLCASSLTAGGLYTQYFGPGTRLTVL.

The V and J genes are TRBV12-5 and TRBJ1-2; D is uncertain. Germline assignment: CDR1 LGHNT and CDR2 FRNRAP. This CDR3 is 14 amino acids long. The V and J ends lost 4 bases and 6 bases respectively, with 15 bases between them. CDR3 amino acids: CASGSLTHPDGYTF. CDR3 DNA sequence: TGTGCTAGTGGTTCACTAACCCACCCCGATGGCTACACCTTC.